These 29 T cell receptor beta chains originate from one sample sequenced in a study of T cells after somatic rescue of genetic block. The data were produced by immunoSEQ multiplex PCR, yet TCRdb's version contains in-frame clones alone and is incomplete. The table records tens of thousands of clones, around 90% of them present only once. Material: peripheral blood mononuclear cells (PBMCs). Receptors originate from a man aged 25-45 years.

This rearrangement joins TRBV4-1 to TRBJ1-6; a possible D gene is TRBD1 (6 bases). The V gene lost 1 base and the J gene lost 6 bases, with 13 bases spanning the gap. CDR3 size: 16 residues. Germline V gene data show CDR1 as MGHRA and CDR2 as YSYEKL. The CDR3 reads CASSQAGGAGNSPLHF. CDR3 sequence (DNA): TGCGCCAGCAGCCAAGCGGGGGGCGCAGGTAATTCACCCCTCCACTTT.

This clone has a single count. V gene TRBV5-5 combines with J gene TRBJ2-2, with D maybe TRBD1 (5 bases). Deletions cut 0 bases from V and 0 bases from J, with 9 bases between. CDR3 length equals 16 residues. In germline, CDR1 is SGHKS, CDR2 YYEKEE (reference sequence). The CDR3 protein is CASSLAPTANTGELFF. CDR3 DNA sequence: TGTGCCAGCAGCTTGGCCCCGACAGCGAACACCGGGGAGCTGTTTTTT.

The chain is built from TRBV7-9 and TRBJ2-7; D possibly corresponds to TRBD1 (7 bases). V was cut by 5 bases and J by 0 bases, with 14 bases left in between. The CDR3 contains 15 residues. Germline CDR1 is SEHNR and CDR2 is FQNEAQ (reference sequence). Here the CDR3 DNA reads TGTGCCAGCAGCCGGCGGGACAGATACTCCTACGAGCAGTACTTC. Protein: CASSRRDRYSYEQYF.

V is TRBV9 and J is TRBJ2-1; 11 bases are shared with TRBD2. V was clipped by 3 bases and J by 12 bases; unmatched bases: 11. The CDR3 is 15 residues long. Per the germline V gene, CDR1 is SGDLS and CDR2 is YYNGEE. The CDR3: CASSAGTSGGFGQFF. The CDR3 nucleotides are TGTGCCAGCAGCGCCGGGACTAGCGGAGGCTTTGGGCAGTTCTTC.

V gene TRBV5-4 combines with J gene TRBJ1-5, with D perhaps TRBD1 (5 bases). The CDR3 covers 15 residues. Germline CDR1 SGHNT, CDR2 YYREEE (reference sequence). Trimming pared 3 bases from V and 4 bases from J, leaving 14 bases between. In nucleotides, the CDR3 is TGTGCCAGCAGCTCAGAGCCGGGACTTAATCAGCCCCAGCATTTT. Translation: CASSSEPGLNQPQHF.

The rearrangement links TRBV27 to TRBJ1-1; possible D gene TRBD1, 6 bases. The CDR3 covers 13 residues. In germline, CDR1 is MNHEY, CDR2 SMNVEV (reference sequence). Trimming took 5 bases from V and 9 from J, leaving 16 bases between them. The CDR3 DNA reads as TGTGCCAGCAGTGGTAACAGGGAGGATAAAGCTTTCTTT. Protein product: CASSGNREDKAFF.

The V and J genes are TRBV6-4 and TRBJ2-1; TRBD2 is a possible D gene (6 bases). Trimming removed 2 bases at V and 8 bases at J, with 16 bases between. CDR1 is MRHNA, CDR2 SNTAGT, per germline. This CDR3 spans 15 amino acids. CDR3 protein: CASSDGLAAPHEQFF. The CDR3 DNA reads as TGTGCCAGCAGTGACGGTTTAGCGGCGCCCCATGAGCAGTTCTTC.

The chain joins TRBV19 to TRBJ2-3; D is unresolved. The CDR3 spans 12 residues. CDR1 and CDR2 from the germline V gene are LNHDA and SQIVND (reference sequence). V was pared by 3 bases and J by 6 bases, with 7 bases between. The DNA of the CDR3 is TGTGCCAGTAGTATGGGCGAGGATACGCAGTATTTT. This sequence encodes CASSMGEDTQYF.

This clone was seen a single time. This chain connects TRBV5-6 to TRBJ2-7; 9 bases agree with TRBD1. Germline V CDR1 and CDR2: SGHDT, YYEEEE. The junction had 2 bases not matched to a gene; V was cut back by 1 base and J by 3 bases. This CDR3 region has 14 residues. The CDR3 protein is CASSLQGQGYEQYF. Written as DNA, the CDR3 is TGTGCCAGCAGCTTGCAGGGACAGGGCTACGAGCAGTACTTC.

The chain carries TRBV6-6 and TRBJ2-7, with 7 bases lining up with TRBD2. Per germline, CDR1 MNHNY and CDR2 SVGAGI (reference sequence). The CDR3 length is 15 residues. The junction had 13 bases not matched to a gene; V was cut back by 6 bases and J by 5 bases. The CDR3 nucleotides read TGTGCCAGCAGCCCCGTCCAGGGCGGGAGACACGAGCAGTACTTC. This translates into CASSPVQGGRHEQYF.

The sample holds one count of this clone. The chain combines TRBV19 with TRBJ2-7; D tentatively fits TRBD1 or TRBD2 (5 bases each). The CDR3 length is 13 residues. Trimming removed 6 bases at V and 3 bases at J, with 12 bases between. Germline loops: CDR1 LNHDA, CDR2 SQIVND (reference sequence). Here the CDR3 DNA reads TGTGCCAGTAGATGGGACGCAGACTACGAGCAGTACTTC. Its protein is CASRWDADYEQYF.

J is TRBJ2-3 and V is TRBV6-1; 7 bases line up with TRBD2. Germline V gene sequence: CDR1 MNHNS, CDR2 SASEGT. The ends lost 6 bases at V and 4 bases at J; junction bases unmatched: 4. The CDR3 is made up of 13 amino acids. CDR3 in amino acids: CASRGGVSDTQYF. The DNA for the CDR3 is TGTGCCAGCAGGGGGGGGGTTTCAGATACGCAGTATTTT.

V gene TRBV9 combines with J gene TRBJ2-5; D unclear. V was clipped by 0 bases and J by 4 bases, with 16 bases between them. Germline V lookup: CDR1 SGDLS, CDR2 YYNGEE. This CDR3 region has 16 residues. CDR3 nucleotides: TGTGCCAGCAGCGTAGGGGCCGGATCCACAGCAGAGACCCAGTACTTC. It yields the protein CASSVGAGSTAETQYF.

The chain employs TRBV2 and TRBJ2-5, with 8 bases that match TRBD1. Germline loops: CDR1 SNHLY, CDR2 FYNNEI. Trimming removed 3 bases from V and 5 bases from J; junction bases left unmatched: 5. This CDR3 is built from 14 residues. CDR3 sequence (DNA): TGTGCCAGCAGTGAGACTCACAGGGGGGAGACCCAGTACTTC. Protein product: CASSETHRGETQYF.

This rearrangement joins TRBV27 to TRBJ2-7; TRBD1 aligns across 7 bases. The CDR3 is made up of 14 amino acids. V lost 8 bases to trimming and J lost 3 bases; unmatched junction nucleotides: 10. Germline assignment: CDR1 MNHEY and CDR2 SMNVEV (reference sequence). CDR3 region: CASSRTGRYYEQYF. CDR3 DNA sequence: TGTGCCAGCTCCCGGACAGGACGATACTACGAGCAGTACTTC.

The chain recombines TRBV7-6 with TRBJ2-2; D is uncertain. There are 13 residues in the CDR3. Germline lookup yields CDR1 SGHVS and CDR2 FNYEAQ. The V gene lost 0 bases and the J gene lost 5 bases, with 4 bases spanning the gap. The CDR3 protein is CASSLARTGELFF. The CDR3 region has the DNA TGTGCCAGCAGCTTAGCGAGAACCGGGGAGCTGTTTTTT.

This chain links TRBV28 with TRBJ1-6; 10 bases map to TRBD1. The length of the CDR3 is 14 residues. Germline CDR1 and CDR2: MDHEN and SYDVKM. After removal of 10 bases from V and 6 bases from J, the junction contained 6 bases not matched to a gene. This CDR3 reads CAIDRDRGNSPLHF. The CDR3 nucleotides are TGTGCCATCGACCGGGACAGGGGTAATTCACCCCTCCACTTT. The variable domain in full, completed from reference TRBV28 and TRBJ1-6, reads DVKVTQSSRYLVKRTGEKVFLECVQDMDHENMFWYRQDPGLGLRLIYFSYDVKMKEKGDIPEGYSVSREKKERFSLILESASTNQTSMYLCAIDRDRGNSPLHFGNGTRLTVT.

In its sample, this clone was seen once. The chain employs TRBV2 and TRBJ2-5; D remains ambiguous. Trimming left V 7 bases short and J 2 bases short, with 11 bases between. The CDR3 runs to 13 residues. Germline V CDR1 and CDR2: SNHLY, FYNNEI. This CDR3 reads CASTPSWQETQYF. The CDR3 coding sequence is TGTGCCAGCACCCCCTCTTGGCAAGAGACCCAGTACTTC.

The rearrangement joins TRBV4-1 to TRBJ1-2; 8 bases are a match to TRBD1. With 3 bases clipped from V and 13 bases from J, the junction kept 4 bases outside the gene matches. Germline V gives CDR1 MGHRA, CDR2 YSYEKL. CDR3 size: 11 residues. CDR3 amino acids: CASSQDREATF. The CDR3, as DNA: TGCGCCAGCAGCCAGGACAGGGAGGCCACCTTC.

This clone has just one count. V and J are TRBV10-1 and TRBJ2-1, with 11 bases that match TRBD2. The V gene's germline CDR1 is WNHNN and CDR2 SYGVQD (reference sequence). V shed 3 bases and J 6 bases; nucleotides not matched to a gene: 7. The CDR3 is made up of 16 amino acids. In DNA form, the CDR3 reads TGCGCCAGCAGTGACCCCGGGACTAGCGGATCCAATGAGCAGTTCTTC. Translation gives CASSDPGTSGSNEQFF.

The chain recombines TRBV27 with TRBJ1-5; D perhaps matches TRBD1 (6 bases). Germline CDR1 MNHEY, CDR2 SMNVEV (reference sequence). The CDR3 runs to 15 residues. Deletions cut 2 bases from V and 1 base from J, with 9 bases between. CDR3 DNA: TGTGCCAGCAGTTTAGGGGGCAGAAGCAATCAGCCCCAGCATTTT. It translates to CASSLGGRSNQPQHF.

This clone was picked up a small number of times. The genes are TRBV10-1 and TRBJ2-4; D is unclear. Germline CDR1 WNHNN, CDR2 SYGVQD (reference sequence). CDR3 length: 13 amino acids. V gave up 0 bases and J gave up 8 bases, with 8 bases separating them. The CDR3 spells CASSESGSDIQYF. The DNA of the CDR3 is TGCGCCAGCAGTGAGTCGGGCAGTGACATTCAGTACTTC.

The V call is TRBV19, the J call TRBJ2-7, with TRBD1 matching 7 bases. The CDR3 consists of 14 residues. Germline CDR1 LNHDA, CDR2 SQIVND (reference sequence). V gave up 3 bases and J gave up 4 bases; unmatched junction bases: 6. In nucleotides, the CDR3 is TGTGCCAGTAGTATGAGGGGGCTCCTTTACGAGCAGTACTTC. Amino acid sequence: CASSMRGLLYEQYF.

This chain joins TRBV7-3 and TRBJ1-1; 8 bases are shared with TRBD1. Germline-derived CDR1 and CDR2 are SGHTA and FQGTGA. V trimming: 0 bases; J trimming: 5 bases; junction bases outside the gene matches: 5. The CDR3 contains 15 residues. For the CDR3, the DNA is TGTGCCAGCAGCTTAACTTCACAGGGGGTGACTGAAGCTTTCTTT. Translation: CASSLTSQGVTEAFF. The full variable domain, in which reference TRBV7-3 and TRBJ1-1 provide the parts outside the CDR3, is GAGVSQTPSNKVTEKGKYVELRCDPISGHTALYWYRQSLGQGPEFLIYFQGTGAADDSGLPNDRFFAVRPEGSVSTLKIQRTERGDSAVYLCASSLTSQGVTEAFFGQGTRLTVV.

This chain links TRBV19 with TRBJ2-3; 8 bases agree with TRBD2. The CDR3 spans 15 residues. Germline CDR1 LNHDA, CDR2 SQIVND (reference sequence). V dropped 4 bases and J dropped 4; count of bases not matched to a gene: 7. CDR3 sequence reads: CASSTTRTSPDTQYF. The CDR3 bases are TGTGCCAGTAGTACCACTCGGACTAGCCCAGATACGCAGTATTTT.

The sample holds a few counts of this clone. The rearrangement joins TRBV19 to TRBJ2-1; D may be TRBD2 (6 bases). CDR3 length equals 12 residues. V lost 6 bases, J lost 10 bases, and 13 bases lay in between. CDR1 is LNHDA and CDR2 is SQIVND in the germline V gene (reference sequence). CDR3: CASSGSYYEQFF. The DNA for the CDR3 is TGTGCCAGTAGCGGGAGTTATTACGAGCAGTTCTTC.

The gene calls are TRBV19 and TRBJ1-1; tentatively, D is TRBD1 (6 bases). V lost 1 base, J lost 1 base, and 7 bases lay in between. Looked up from germline, CDR1 is LNHDA and CDR2 is SQIVND (reference sequence). This CDR3 comprises 14 residues. CDR3 region: CASSIGGANTEAFF. CDR3 coding DNA: TGTGCCAGTAGTATAGGGGGGGCGAACACTGAAGCTTTCTTT.

This clone was seen just once. The chain joins TRBV7-8 to TRBJ2-7; the match to TRBD1 covers 7 bases. The CDR3 contains 16 residues. With V trimmed by 5 bases and J by 3 bases, 13 bases remained unmatched. Germline values: CDR1 SGHVS, CDR2 FQNEAQ. The CDR3 spells CASSRRDRAVFYEQYF. DNA of the CDR3: TGTGCCAGCAGCAGACGGGACAGAGCGGTTTTCTACGAGCAGTACTTC.

CDR3: CASSAGQYSYNEQFF. CDR3 bases: TGTGCCAGCAGCGCTGGCCAGTACTCCTACAATGAGCAGTTCTTC. This chain joins TRBV5-8 and TRBJ2-1; D call uncertain. The CDR3 consists of 15 residues. V lost 4 bases to trimming and J lost 0 bases, with 11 bases between them. Germline V gives CDR1 SGHTS, CDR2 YDEGEE.